The 12 T cell receptor beta chains listed next were all sequenced from one sample in a study of blood T cell repertoires in COVID-19. Sequencing was performed with immunoSEQ multiplex PCR; in TCRdb, only in-frame clones are kept and a portion is missing. Of a few hundred thousand clones listed, 75% to 90% were seen once; the top ten hold under 5.5%. The sequencing input was peripheral blood. The receptors were sampled from a man in his 60s who had recovered from COVID-19.

The table lists this clone with a few counts. This rearrangement joins TRBV7-9 to TRBJ2-7, with 7 bases that match TRBD2. With V trimmed by 9 bases and J by 3 bases, 8 bases remained unmatched. Germline V gives CDR1 SEHNR, CDR2 FQNEAQ (reference sequence). This CDR3 contains 13 residues. The CDR3 region is CASPETSSYEQYF. DNA of the CDR3: TGTGCCAGTCCTGAGACTAGCAGCTACGAGCAGTACTTC.

As for this clone: This same CDR3 is encoded by further DNA sequences in the sample. The chain uses TRBV2 and TRBJ2-2; the D gene is possibly TRBD1 (5 bases). V shed 6 bases and J shed 2 bases, with 10 bases lying between them. The germline gives CDR1 SNHLY, CDR2 FYNNEI. CDR3 length: 14 residues. Written as DNA, the CDR3 is TGTGCCAGCAGGAGACAGCCCAACACCGGGGAGCTGTTTTTT. Its translation: CASRRQPNTGELFF.

The gene calls are TRBV11-3 and TRBJ2-1; D is perhaps TRBD2 (5 bases). CDR1 and CDR2 (germline): SGHNT, YENEEA. This CDR3 comprises 15 residues. Trimming stripped 1 base from V and 1 base from J, with 8 bases between. CDR3 loop: CASSLGGLSYNEQFF. As DNA, the CDR3 is TGTGCCAGCAGCTTAGGCGGGCTATCCTACAATGAGCAGTTCTTC.

This clone was observed once. V usage is TRBV28 and J usage is TRBJ2-7; possible D gene TRBD1, 5 bases. Germline loops: CDR1 MDHEN, CDR2 SYDVKM. The CDR3 is 14 amino acids. V was pared by 2 bases and J by 4 bases, with 12 bases between. The CDR3 nucleotides read TGTGCCAGCAGTTTAATAGACAGAGAATACGAGCAGTACTTC. It translates to CASSLIDREYEQYF.

The chain couples TRBV9 to TRBJ1-6, with D perhaps TRBD1 (6 bases). CDR3 length equals 12 residues. V lost 4 bases and J lost 7, with 6 bases in between. Germline CDR1 SGDLS, CDR2 YYNGEE. In DNA form, the CDR3 reads TGTGCCAGCAGCACAGGGAATTCACCCCTCCACTTT. It translates to CASSTGNSPLHF. The full variable domain, its missing parts supplied by reference TRBV9 and TRBJ1-6, is DSGVTQTPKHLITATGQRVTLRCSPRSGDLSVYWYQQSLDQGLQFLIQYYNGEERAKGNILERFSAQQFPDLHSELNLSSLELGDSALYFCASSTGNSPLHFGNGTRLTVT.

The chain employs TRBV6-1 and TRBJ2-7; 7 bases map to TRBD1. V was clipped by 1 base and J by 0 bases; unmatched bases: 3. Germline CDR1 is MNHNS and CDR2 is SASEGT. The length of the CDR3 is 15 residues. CDR3 amino acids: CASSEGQGLSYEQYF. In DNA form, the CDR3 reads TGTGCCAGCAGTGAAGGACAGGGCCTCTCCTACGAGCAGTACTTC.

This chain joins TRBV5-8 and TRBJ1-4; D not certain. The V end lost 4 bases, the J end lost 3 bases, and 13 bases lay between the germline ends. The CDR3 covers 15 residues. Germline V lookup: CDR1 SGHTS, CDR2 YDEGEE. The CDR3 here is CASSPGGLANEKLFF. The CDR3 DNA follows: TGTGCCAGCAGCCCCGGTGGTTTAGCTAATGAAAAACTGTTTTTT.

This clone has a single count. Written as DNA, the CDR3 is TGCAGCGTTGAACAGGGGATTTACCAAGAGACCCAGTACTTC. It translates to CSVEQGIYQETQYF. This chain uses TRBV29-1 with TRBJ2-5; D is possibly TRBD1 (6 bases). CDR3 size: 14 residues. The V end was cut by 2 bases, the J end by 0 bases, with 10 bases between. Germline V gene sequence: CDR1 SQVTM, CDR2 ANQGSEA.

The chain combines TRBV28 with TRBJ2-7, with TRBD2 as a possible D gene (5 bases). Trimming took 5 bases from V and 6 from J, leaving 5 bases between them. Germline CDR1 reads MDHEN; CDR2 reads SYDVKM. The CDR3 has 10 amino acids. CDR3 coding DNA: TGTGCCAGCAGTGCGGGCGAGCAGTACTTC. This encodes CASSAGEQYF.

In its sample, this clone was seen a few times. The chain recombines TRBV10-3 with TRBJ1-1, with D perhaps TRBD1 (5 bases). The CDR3 length is 12 residues. Germline V gene data show CDR1 as ENHRY and CDR2 as SYGVKD. V lost 10 bases and J 7 bases, leaving 16 bases between the germline ends. CDR3 DNA sequence: TGTGCCACTCAAGGAGGGGACGATGAAGCTTTCTTT. Its translation is CATQGGDDEAFF.

The gene calls are TRBV15 and TRBJ2-7, with no clear D. The ends were cut back, 3 bases at V and 3 bases at J, with 9 bases in the middle. Germline CDR1 reads LNHNV; CDR2 reads YYDKDF (reference sequence). CDR3 length: 13 amino acids. The CDR3 sequence: CATSRSRSYEQYF. In DNA form, the CDR3 reads TGTGCCACCAGCAGGTCCCGCAGCTACGAGCAGTACTTC.

This rearrangement joins TRBV7-8 to TRBJ1-1; tentatively, D is TRBD1 (6 bases). Trimming removed 1 base at V and 0 bases at J, with 9 bases between. Germline values: CDR1 SGHVS, CDR2 FQNEAQ. The CDR3 runs to 15 residues. CDR3 residues: CASSLVGGLNTEAFF. The CDR3 nucleotides are TGTGCCAGCAGCTTAGTCGGGGGGCTGAACACTGAAGCTTTCTTT.